One and the same sample provided the 30 T cell receptor beta chains below, sequenced in a study of molecular identifiers for immune sequencing clone quantification. Each CDR3 protein gets one entry after TCRdb re-called the PCR reads with MiXCR. The sample yields some 320,000 distinct CDR3 sequences, 20% to 25% seen once. The sequencing sample was made of naive CD8+ T cells from blood, with Jurkat cell RNA spiked in. Subset noted: FACS-sorted CD8+CD4-CCR7+CD45RA+ naive T cells. The receptors stem from a human donor in good health. Some libraries in this study had Jurkat cell RNA spiked in.

V usage is TRBV14 and J usage is TRBJ2-3, with 10 bases identical to TRBD2. CDR1 SGHDN and CDR2 FVKESK come from the germline V gene. J gave up 1 base and V 4 bases, and 11 bases lay outside the gene matches. The CDR3 totals 18 residues. CDR3 sequence: CASSPRRVAGGRTDTQYF. The CDR3, as DNA: TGTGCCAGCAGCCCACGGAGAGTAGCGGGGGGCCGCACAGATACGCAGTATTTT.

This clonotype was seen ten or more times. The chain combines TRBV14 with TRBJ2-7, with D unresolved. This CDR3 has 12 residues. Per germline, CDR1 SGHDN and CDR2 FVKESK. V shed 4 bases and J shed 6 bases, with 10 bases lying between them. DNA of the CDR3: TGTGCCAGCAGCCTCCCAGCTGGCGAGCAGTACTTC. Encoded protein: CASSLPAGEQYF. Looking up the rest from reference TRBV14 and TRBJ2-7 gives the full variable domain: EAGVTQFPSHSVIEKGQTVTLRCDPISGHDNLYWYRRVMGKEIKFLLHFVKESKQDESGMPNNRFLAERTGGTYSTLKVQPAELEDSGVYFCASSLPAGEQYFGPGTRLTVT.

Many counts were recorded for this clonotype. The J gene is TRBJ1-1, the V gene TRBV15; D remains ambiguous. This CDR3 has 13 residues. Trimming pared 4 bases from V and 0 bases from J, leaving 6 bases between. CDR1 and CDR2 (germline): LNHNV, YYDKDF (reference sequence). CDR3 sequence reads: CATSNGVNTEAFF. The CDR3 DNA reads TGTGCCACCAGCAACGGGGTGAACACTGAAGCTTTCTTT.

In regard to this clonotype: This CDR3 fails to terminate in the conserved phenylalanine or tryptophan, so it likely reflects a read error. This chain links TRBV15 with TRBJ2-7; 14 bases are a match to TRBD2. CDR3 length equals 17 residues. The ends lost 5 bases at V and 3 bases at J; junction bases unmatched: 9. Germline V gene lookup returns CDR1 LNHNV and CDR2 YYDKDF (reference sequence). CDR3 region: CATSGTSGGRPLYEQYL. In DNA form, the CDR3 reads TGTGCCACCAGCGGGACTAGCGGGGGACGACCTCTCTACGAGCAGTACCTC.

This clonotype was counted many times. The chain joins TRBV12-3 or TRBV12-4 to TRBJ2-7; no clear D. Deletions cut 6 bases from V and 3 bases from J, with 9 bases between. The CDR3 contains 12 residues. The CDR3 sequence: CASSLQDYEQYF. The CDR3 DNA is TGTGCCAGCAGCTTGCAGGACTACGAGCAGTACTTC.

This clonotype was seen many times. The CDR3: CAWSEAYSYEQYF. As DNA, the CDR3 is TGTGCCTGGAGTGAGGCCTATTCATACGAGCAGTACTTC. The rearrangement links TRBV30 to TRBJ2-7; D is ambiguous. CDR1 is GTSNPN, CDR2 SVGIG, per germline (reference sequence). The CDR3 sequence is 13 residues long. V lost 1 base to trimming and J lost 4 bases, with 11 bases between them.

Turning to this clonotype: Since a much larger clone is just one base distant, this may be a read error. The rearrangement links TRBV5-3 to TRBJ2-6; a possible D gene is TRBD1 (6 bases). TRBV5-3 is an ORF, and what it does is uncertain. There are 20 residues in the CDR3. CDR3 protein: CASSLGPTGQKSSGADVLTF. The CDR3 region has the DNA TGTGCCAGCAGCTTGGGCCCTACAGGGCAAAAAAGCTCTGGGGCCGACGTCCTGACTTTC.

This clonotype was found many times. The V call is TRBV6-2 or TRBV6-3, the J call TRBJ2-3; D may be TRBD1 (7 bases). The V and J ends lost 4 bases and 3 bases respectively, with 11 bases between them. The CDR3 has 14 amino acids. Germline CDR1 MNHEY, CDR2 SVGEGT. In DNA form, the CDR3 reads TGTGCCAGCAGTTCGGCGGGACAGACAGATACGCAGTATTTT. This codes for CASSSAGQTDTQYF.

This clonotype occurred many times. The V call is TRBV11-2, the J call TRBJ2-5, with D tentatively TRBD2 (6 bases). This CDR3 has 14 residues. V dropped 5 bases and J dropped 1 base, with 11 bases sitting between them. CDR1 is SGHAT and CDR2 is FQNNGV in the germline V gene. The CDR3 region has the DNA TGTGCCAGCAGCACCCTGCGGGGCCAAGAGACCCAGTACTTC. It codes for CASSTLRGQETQYF.

This clonotype was recorded at least ten times. This CDR3 is CASSQRQGYEQYF. CDR3 DNA sequence: TGTGCCAGTAGTCAGAGACAGGGCTACGAGCAGTACTTC. The V gene is TRBV19, the J gene TRBJ2-7, with 7 bases aligning to TRBD1. The ends lost 5 bases at V and 3 bases at J; junction bases unmatched: 4. This CDR3 is built from 13 residues. Germline loops: CDR1 LNHDA, CDR2 SQIVND (reference sequence).

This clonotype was seen ten or more times. The chain has TRBV4-3 and TRBJ2-7, with 9 bases aligning to TRBD1. CDR1 is LGHNA, CDR2 YSLEER, per germline. The trim removed 0 bases at V and 3 bases at J, leaving 3 bases unmatched. The CDR3 sequence is 15 residues long. In DNA form, the CDR3 reads TGCGCCAGCAGCCAAGACCGGGACAGGGACTACGAGCAGTACTTC. Translated: CASSQDRDRDYEQYF.

This clonotype was detected ten times or more. This chain joins TRBV9 and TRBJ2-5; 7 bases are a match to TRBD1. CDR1 SGDLS and CDR2 YYNGEE come from the germline V gene. V dropped 2 bases and J dropped 3; count of bases not matched to a gene: 4. The CDR3 runs to 14 residues. Written as DNA, the CDR3 is TGTGCCAGCAGCGTGGCTGGGACAGAAGAGACCCAGTACTTC. It yields the protein CASSVAGTEETQYF.

The table lists this clonotype with many counts. The V gene is TRBV4-1, the J gene TRBJ2-7; possibly TRBD1 for D (5 bases). The CDR3 sequence is 13 residues long. Germline V gene data show CDR1 as MGHRA and CDR2 as YSYEKL. V lost 1 base and J 4 bases, leaving 8 bases between the germline ends. CDR3 in amino acids: CASSQGGNYEQYF. CDR3 sequence (DNA): TGCGCCAGCAGCCAAGGGGGCAATTACGAGCAGTACTTC.

This clonotype has at least ten counts. The J gene is TRBJ1-4, the V gene TRBV7-9; 7 bases match TRBD1. This CDR3 has 18 amino acids. Looked up from germline, CDR1 is SEHNR and CDR2 is FQNEAQ (reference sequence). The ends lost 4 bases at V and 1 base at J; junction bases unmatched: 12. The CDR3: CASSSPGQVEGTNEKLFF. The CDR3 DNA reads as TGTGCCAGCAGCTCTCCCGGACAGGTGGAGGGAACTAATGAAAAACTGTTTTTT.

Notes on this clonotype: A much larger clonotype is one base distant, so this may be a read error. The V call is TRBV7-9, the J call TRBJ2-5, with D uncertain. Germline V CDR1 and CDR2: SEHNR, FQNEAQ (reference sequence). The CDR3 spans 13 residues. For the CDR3, the DNA is TGTGCCAGCAGCGGTCGAGGAAAAGAGGCCCAGTGCTTC. Protein sequence: CASSGRGKEAQCF.

This clonotype has a handful of counts. The genes are TRBV27 and TRBJ2-7; possible D gene TRBD1, 6 bases. V gave up 3 bases and J gave up 2 bases, with 20 bases separating them. This CDR3 region has 17 residues. CDR1 and CDR2 (germline): MNHEY, SMNVEV (reference sequence). The CDR3 loop is CASSFLQSQGRPYEQYF. CDR3 coding DNA: TGTGCCAGCAGTTTCCTCCAGTCACAGGGAAGGCCCTACGAGCAGTACTTC.

This clonotype was picked up many times. The CDR3 sequence is CSVASTGELFF. The CDR3 DNA follows: TGCAGCGTTGCGAGCACCGGGGAGCTGTTTTTT. V gene TRBV29-1 combines with J gene TRBJ2-2; D not certain. Trimming took off 4 bases at V and 4 bases at J, with 4 bases between the two ends. The CDR3 runs 11 residues. Germline V gene lookup returns CDR1 SQVTM and CDR2 ANQGSEA.

This clonotype has at least ten counts. The chain joins TRBV12-5 to TRBJ1-1; D is perhaps TRBD1 (6 bases). Trimming took 6 bases from V and 1 from J, leaving 12 bases between them. This CDR3 spans 14 amino acids. The germline V gene encodes CDR1 LGHNT and CDR2 FRNRAP. CDR3 residues: CASGRTVTNTEAFF. The DNA for the CDR3 is TGTGCTAGTGGACGGACAGTGACGAACACTGAAGCTTTCTTT.

In its sample, this clonotype was seen a few times. The chain joins TRBV4-1 to TRBJ2-7, with 7 positions matching TRBD2. V lost 0 bases to trimming and J lost 0 bases; unmatched junction nucleotides: 17. Germline V gives CDR1 MGHRA, CDR2 YSYEKL. The CDR3 consists of 20 residues. CDR3 in DNA: TGCGCCAGCAGCCAAGATTCGAGACGGATAGCGGGCTGGAGCTCCTACGAGCAGTACTTC. Translating gives CASSQDSRRIAGWSSYEQYF.

For this clonotype: The junction shows a germline mismatch at one end, possibly a read error. The chain joins TRBV6-5 to TRBJ2-3; D is undetermined. The CDR3 sequence is 12 residues long. From germline, CDR1 is MNHEY and CDR2 SVGAGI. The CDR3 spells CASSPPGDTQCF. The CDR3 nucleotides are TGTGCCAGCAGCCCCCCTGGAGATACGCAGTGTTTT.

The chain joins TRBV3-1 to TRBJ1-2; a weak D match, TRBD1 (6 bases). V gave up 5 bases and J gave up 4 bases, with 14 bases separating them. Germline CDR1 is LGHDT and CDR2 is YNNKEL (reference sequence). The CDR3 covers 14 residues. Here the CDR3 reads CASSYRTAAYGYTF. In DNA, the CDR3 is TGTGCCAGCAGCTATAGGACAGCTGCCTATGGCTACACCTTC. Combining the CDR3 with reference TRBV3-1 and TRBJ1-2 gives the whole variable domain DTAVSQTPKYLVTQMGNDKSIKCEQNLGHDTMYWYKQDSKKFLKIMFSYNNKELIINETVPNRFSPKSPDKAHLNLHINSLELGDSAVYFCASSYRTAAYGYTFGSGTRLTVV.

This clonotype was recorded at least ten times. The V and J genes are TRBV27 and TRBJ2-7; perhaps TRBD2 as D (6 bases). The CDR3 runs 14 residues. V was trimmed by 2 bases and J by 3 bases, leaving 11 bases between them. CDR1 is MNHEY and CDR2 is SMNVEV in the germline V gene (reference sequence). The CDR3 coding sequence is TGTGCCAGCAGTTTAATGGGGGGAGTCTACGAGCAGTACTTC. Translated, it gives CASSLMGGVYEQYF.

The table lists this clonotype with many counts. The genes are TRBV29-1 and TRBJ2-2; unclear D gene. This CDR3 has 12 amino acids. The V gene lost 7 bases and the J gene lost 6 bases, with 12 bases spanning the gap. The V gene's germline CDR1 is SQVTM and CDR2 ANQGSEA. CDR3 coding DNA: TGCAGCGCCTACCTGAGCTCCGGGGAGCTGTTTTTT. The encoded protein is CSAYLSSGELFF.

This clonotype was recorded many times. This chain links TRBV29-1 with TRBJ1-1, with TRBD1 identical over 8 bases. Trimming cost V 3 bases and J 6 bases; bases outside gene matches: 3. The germline gives CDR1 SQVTM, CDR2 ANQGSEA. The CDR3 is 12 amino acids. The CDR3, as DNA: TGCAGCGTTGAGACAGGGGCACCTGAAGCTTTCTTT. It encodes CSVETGAPEAFF.

This clonotype was counted at least ten times. The chain employs TRBV4-3 and TRBJ2-3; 11 bases line up with TRBD2. Germline assignment: CDR1 LGHNA and CDR2 YSLEER. The V segment lost 0 bases and the J segment 6 bases; nucleotides outside the gene matches: 11. The CDR3 extends over 18 amino acids. The CDR3 region is CASSQDLLAGGSLDTQYF. The DNA of the CDR3 is TGCGCCAGCAGCCAAGATCTCCTAGCGGGGGGTTCCCTTGATACGCAGTATTTT.

This clonotype was recorded at least ten times. The genes are TRBV7-9 and TRBJ2-7, with TRBD2 matching 12 bases. V was pared by 8 bases and J by 4 bases, with 6 bases of the junction left unmatched. The germline CDR1 and CDR2 sequences are SEHNR and FQNEAQ (reference sequence). The CDR3 has 14 amino acids. The CDR3 spells CASAAGTSGYEQYF. In DNA form, the CDR3 reads TGTGCCAGCGCAGCCGGGACTAGCGGGTACGAGCAGTACTTC.

This clonotype was recorded at least ten times. This chain uses TRBV5-1 with TRBJ1-1, with unresolved D. Trimming left V 2 bases short and J 4 bases short, with 12 bases between. The CDR3 loop spans 14 amino acids. Germline lookup yields CDR1 SGHRS and CDR2 YFSETQ. The chain's CDR3 is CASSLWDEGTEAFF. CDR3 sequence (DNA): TGCGCCAGCAGCTTATGGGATGAGGGCACTGAAGCTTTCTTT.

A note on this clonotype: This may stem from a read error, because a much larger clone lies one nucleotide away. The chain carries TRBV29-1 and TRBJ2-1; D is perhaps TRBD1 or TRBD2 (6 bases each). V was clipped by 7 bases and J by 6 bases, with 16 bases between them. This CDR3 comprises 13 residues. Germline assignment: CDR1 SQVTM and CDR2 ANQGSEA. The CDR3 coding sequence is TGCAGCGCTTCTTCTGGGGGGCGCAATGAGCAGTTCTTC. Encoded protein: CSASSGGRNEQFF.

This clonotype has ten or more counts. J is TRBJ2-1 and V is TRBV19; 7 bases line up with TRBD1. Germline values: CDR1 LNHDA, CDR2 SQIVND (reference sequence). This CDR3 region has 13 residues. Losses at the gene ends were 3 bases for V and 4 bases for J; bases not matched to a gene: 0. The CDR3 nucleotides read TGTGCCAGTAGTATGACAGGGTACAATGAGCAGTTCTTC. Amino acids: CASSMTGYNEQFF.

Points on this clonotype: A much larger clonotype is one base distant, so this may be a read error. It is unclear where the CDR3 begins or ends on the DNA, so no DNA is shown, and the CDR3 is as TCRdb lists it. The V and J genes are TRBV29-1 and TRBJ1-2. The CDR3 is made up of 12 amino acids, end residues included. Germline-derived CDR1 and CDR2 are SQVTM and ANQGSEA. The CDR3 sequence: CSAMSKSYGCTF.